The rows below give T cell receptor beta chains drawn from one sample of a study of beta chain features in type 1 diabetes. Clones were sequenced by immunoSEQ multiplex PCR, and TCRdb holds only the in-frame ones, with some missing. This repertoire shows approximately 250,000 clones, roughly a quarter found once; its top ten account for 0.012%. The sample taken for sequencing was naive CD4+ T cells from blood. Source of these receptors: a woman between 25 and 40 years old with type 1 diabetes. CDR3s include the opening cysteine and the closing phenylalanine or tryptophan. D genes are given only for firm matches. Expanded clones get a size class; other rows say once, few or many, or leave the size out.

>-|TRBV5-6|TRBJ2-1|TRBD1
TGTGCCAGCAGCTTTGGACAGGGCCCCTACAATGAGCAGTTCTTC
CASSFGQGPYNEQFF
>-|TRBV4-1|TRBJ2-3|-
TGCGCCAGCAGCCCCGGGGGTACGCAGTATTTT
CASSPGGTQYF
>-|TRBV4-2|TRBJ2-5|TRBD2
TGTGCCAGCAGCCCCGGGACTAGCGACAGACAAGAGACCCAGTACTTC
CASSPGTSDRQETQYF
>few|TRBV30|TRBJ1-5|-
TGTGCCTGGAGTGTACAAGGGGATCAGCCCCAGCATTTT
CAWSVQGDQPQHF
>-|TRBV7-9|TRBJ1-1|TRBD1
TGTGCCAGCAGCCTGCGCGGGACAGGAGACACTGAAGCTTTCTTT
CASSLRGTGDTEAFF
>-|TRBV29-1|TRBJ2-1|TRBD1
TGCAGCGTTCGAACAGGGGGCAGTTCTTACAATGAGCAGTTCTTC
CSVRTGGSSYNEQFF
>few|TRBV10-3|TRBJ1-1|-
TGTGCCATCAGGCCGAGGAGTCAGAACACTGAAGCTTTCTTT
CAIRPRSQNTEAFF
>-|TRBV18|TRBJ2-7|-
TGTGCCAGCTCACCGATCGAGGGTCGGGGCGAGCAGTACTTC
CASSPIEGRGEQYF
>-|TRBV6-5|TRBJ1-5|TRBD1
TGTGCCAGCAGTTACAGCGGGACAGGAAATCAGCCCCAGCATTTT
CASSYSGTGNQPQHF
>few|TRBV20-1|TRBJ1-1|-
TGCAGTGCTAGAGATCAAACTGAAGCTTTCTTT
CSARDQTEAFF
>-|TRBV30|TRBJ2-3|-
TGTGCCTGGAGTGTACTAAATACGCAGTATTTT
CAWSVLNTQYF
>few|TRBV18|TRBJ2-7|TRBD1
TGTGCCAGCTCACCGAATGGACAGGGGTCCTCCTACGAGCAGTACTTC
CASSPNGQGSSYEQYF
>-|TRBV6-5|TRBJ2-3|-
TGTGCCAGCAGCCAACCAGGGAGCACAGATACGCAGTATTTT
CASSQPGSTDTQYF
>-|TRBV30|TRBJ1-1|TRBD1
TGTGCCTGGAGTAGGGACAGGATAAATAGAAGATACACTGAAGCTTTCTTT
CAWSRDRINRRYTEAFF
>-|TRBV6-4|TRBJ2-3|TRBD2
TGTGCCAGCAGTGAAGCAGCGGGAACAGATACGCAGTATTTT
CASSEAAGTDTQYF
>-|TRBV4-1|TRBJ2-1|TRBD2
TGCGCCAGCAGCTCGCCCTTAGCGGGAGGCGAGCAGTTCTTC
CASSSPLAGGEQFF
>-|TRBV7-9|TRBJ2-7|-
TGTGCCAGCAGATCGACTAGTTCACCCTACGAGCAGTACTTC
CASRSTSSPYEQYF
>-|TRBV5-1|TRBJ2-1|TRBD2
TGCGCCAGCAGCCCGAGCGGGAGAGGCGATGAGCAGTTCTTC
CASSPSGRGDEQFF
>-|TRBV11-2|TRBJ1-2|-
TGTGCCAGCTTGCGGGACGGACCGAACTATGGCTACACCTTC
CASLRDGPNYGYTF
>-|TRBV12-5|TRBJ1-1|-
TGTGCTAGTGGGAGTGGACAGCCGAACACTGAAGCTTTCTTT
CASGSGQPNTEAFF
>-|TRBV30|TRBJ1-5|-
TGTGCCTGGAGTGTAGGGGGCAATCAGCCCCAGCATTTT
CAWSVGGNQPQHF
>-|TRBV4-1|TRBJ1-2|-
TGCGCCAGCAGCCAAGCGTTTACGGGGGAAGCTAACTATGGCTACACCTTC
CASSQAFTGEANYGYTF
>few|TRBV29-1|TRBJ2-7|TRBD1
TGCAGCGTAGGGACAGGGGAAATCTACGAGCAGTACTTC
CSVGTGEIYEQYF
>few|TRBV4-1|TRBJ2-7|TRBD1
TGCGCCAGCAGCCAAGATGTGAGCAGGGGGCGAAAGCAGTACTTC
CASSQDVSRGRKQYF
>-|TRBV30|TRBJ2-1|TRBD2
TGTGCCTGGAGTGTAAGGCGGGAGTGGGAGCAGTTCTTC
CAWSVRREWEQFF
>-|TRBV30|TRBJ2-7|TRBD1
TGTGCCTGGACCCTCCGAGGGACAGGAGACTACGAGCAGTACTTC
CAWTLRGTGDYEQYF
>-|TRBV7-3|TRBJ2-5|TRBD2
TGTGCCAGCAGCTTATCGCTAGCGGGGAGCGAGACCCAGTACTTC
CASSLSLAGSETQYF
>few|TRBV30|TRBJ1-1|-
TGTGCCTGGAGTGTAAACACGAACACTGAAGCTTTCTTT
CAWSVNTNTEAFF
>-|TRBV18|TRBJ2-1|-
TGTGCCAGCTCACCAGGGATAGTATCAGGGGGGGAGCAGTTCTTC
CASSPGIVSGGEQFF
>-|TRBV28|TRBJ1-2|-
TGTGCCAGCAGTCCGGGTCACTATGGCTACACCTTC
CASSPGHYGYTF
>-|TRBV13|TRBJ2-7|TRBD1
TGTGCCAGCAGCTTAGAGGGCGGGACAGGCGAGCAGTACTTC
CASSLEGGTGEQYF
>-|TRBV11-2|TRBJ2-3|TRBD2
TGTGCCAGCAGCTTAGCCCCCGTGACTAGCGGGACAGATACGCAGTATTTT
CASSLAPVTSGTDTQYF
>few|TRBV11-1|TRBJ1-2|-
TGTGCCAGCAGCTTCCGGGACTTCTTAGGCTACACCTTC
CASSFRDFLGYTF
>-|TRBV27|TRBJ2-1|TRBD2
TGTGCCAGCACCTTGAAGATCCTAGCGGGAGGAAGCAATGAGCAGTTCTTC
CASTLKILAGGSNEQFF
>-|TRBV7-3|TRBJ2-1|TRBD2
TGTGCCAGCAGCTTAACGGCGGGAGGGGAGTACAATGAGCAGTTCTTC
CASSLTAGGEYNEQFF
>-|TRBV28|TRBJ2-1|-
TGTGCCAGCAGTACAAACTACAATGAGCAGTTCTTC
CASSTNYNEQFF
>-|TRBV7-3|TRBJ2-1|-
TGTGCCAGCAGCTTAGAACGGGTCTACAATGAGCAGTTCTTC
CASSLERVYNEQFF
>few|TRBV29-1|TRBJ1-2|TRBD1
TGCAGCGCTCCCTTGGGATCTAGGACAGGAGGATATAGTGGCTACACCTTC
CSAPLGSRTGGYSGYTF
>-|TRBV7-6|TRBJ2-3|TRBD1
TGTGCCAGCAGCTTTTTCGGACAGGGAGGCACAGATACGCAGTATTTT
CASSFFGQGGTDTQYF
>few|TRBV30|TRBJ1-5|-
TGTGCCTGGAGTGTATCTACCCATCAGCCCCAGCATTTT
CAWSVSTHQPQHF
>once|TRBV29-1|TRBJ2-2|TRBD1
TGCAGCGTCCTGGGACAGATGAACACCGGGGAGCTGTTTTTT
CSVLGQMNTGELFF
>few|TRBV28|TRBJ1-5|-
TGTGCCAGCAGTTTAGGGCAGAACAATCAGCCCCAGCATTTT
CASSLGQNNQPQHF
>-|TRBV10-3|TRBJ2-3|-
TGTGCCATCAGGTTGGAGCTAGGTGGAGATACGCAGTATTTT
CAIRLELGGDTQYF
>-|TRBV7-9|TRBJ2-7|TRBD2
TGTGCCAGCAGCTTAACTTTCGCTAGCGGGAGCCACGAGCAGTACTTC
CASSLTFASGSHEQYF
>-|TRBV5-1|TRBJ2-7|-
TGCGCCAGCGGCTGGGGCTACGGCTCCTACGAGCAGTACTTC
CASGWGYGSYEQYF
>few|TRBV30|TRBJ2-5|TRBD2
TGTGCCTGGAGTGCGGGACTAGCGGGAGGAGAGACCCAGTACTTC
CAWSAGLAGGETQYF
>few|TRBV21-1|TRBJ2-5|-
TGTGCCAGCAGCAAAGTTTACAGGGGGCGGGAGACCCAGTACTTC
CASSKVYRGRETQYF
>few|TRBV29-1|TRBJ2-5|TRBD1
TGCAGCGTTGGAAAAGGGGGCGGGGAGACCCAGTACTTC
CSVGKGGGETQYF
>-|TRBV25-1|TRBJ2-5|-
TGTGCCAGCAGTGAGAGGTCCGTGGCCGGGGGAGAGACCCAGTACTTC
CASSERSVAGGETQYF
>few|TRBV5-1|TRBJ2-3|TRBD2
TGCGCCAGCAGCTTGGTCAGGAGCACACCGGGACTAGCGGGAGAGGGTACAGATACGCAGTATTTT
CASSLVRSTPGLAGEGTDTQYF
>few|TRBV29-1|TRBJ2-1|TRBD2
TGCAGCGTTGAACCGGGGACTAGCGGGATTTACAATGAGCAGTTCTTC
CSVEPGTSGIYNEQFF
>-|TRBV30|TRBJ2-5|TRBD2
TGTGCCTGCCAGGGAAGCGGGAGTTTGGGTCTCGTGGGAGAGACCCAGTACTTC
CACQGSGSLGLVGETQYF
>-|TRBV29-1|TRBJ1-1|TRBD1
TGCAGCGCGTCCCGGGACAGCTTACCGAACACTGAAGCTTTCTTT
CSASRDSLPNTEAFF
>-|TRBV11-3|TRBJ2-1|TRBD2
TGTGCCAGCAGTTCCGAGCTAGCGGATGAGCAGTTCTTC
CASSSELADEQFF
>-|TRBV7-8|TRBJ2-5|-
TGTGCCAGCAGCTTAGGAGTTCTCCCCATCACGGGGCAAGAGACCCAGTACTTC
CASSLGVLPITGQETQYF
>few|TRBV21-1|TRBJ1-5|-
TGTGCCGCAGTGGGAGATGATAGCAATCAGCCCCAGCATTTT
CAAVGDDSNQPQHF
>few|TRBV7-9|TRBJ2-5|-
TGTGCCAGCAGCTTACCGGCCCAGCAGGGGAGGGGAGAGACCCAGTACTTC
CASSLPAQQGRGETQYF
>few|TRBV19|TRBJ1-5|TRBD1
TGTGCCAGTAGTAGACAGGGGGCTAGCAATCAGCCCCAGCATTTT
CASSRQGASNQPQHF